These 25 T cell receptor beta chains originate from one sample sequenced in a study of Ad26.COV2.S vaccination and SARS-CoV-2 variants. Clones were read by immunoSEQ multiplex PCR, and TCRdb kept only the in-frame ones, dropping some. The data hold 180,000 or so clones, with 87% observed a single time. Material: peripheral blood, obtained after recovery from COVID-19. The receptors shown here come from a human donor who had recovered from COVID-19.

The V call is TRBV25-1, the J call TRBJ1-3; D may be TRBD1 (5 bases). The CDR3 contains 17 residues. CDR1 MGHDK and CDR2 SYGVNS come from the germline V gene. V lost 1 base to trimming and J lost 0 bases, with 13 bases between them. CDR3: CASSEFTGVGSGNTIYF. CDR3 DNA: TGTGCCAGCAGTGAATTCACGGGGGTTGGCTCTGGAAACACCATATATTTT.

This chain connects TRBV5-6 to TRBJ1-4; 8 bases match TRBD1. V trimming: 0 bases; J trimming: 7 bases; junction bases outside the gene matches: 11. This CDR3 contains 17 residues. Germline V lookup: CDR1 SGHDT, CDR2 YYEEEE. The CDR3 loop is CASSLEDRQGITEKLFF. CDR3 nucleotides: TGTGCCAGCAGCTTGGAAGACCGACAGGGGATAACTGAAAAACTGTTTTTT.

This chain links TRBV19 with TRBJ1-5, with 7 bases matching TRBD1. In germline, CDR1 is LNHDA, CDR2 SQIVND (reference sequence). CDR3 length: 14 residues. The junction had 14 bases not matched to a gene; V was cut back by 10 bases and J by 8 bases. The CDR3 reads CAKGDRARGEPQHF. In nucleotides, the CDR3 is TGTGCCAAGGGAGACAGGGCCCGGGGGGAGCCCCAGCATTTT.

This clone was counted between two and nine times. The chain has TRBV2 and TRBJ2-7; no definite D call. The V gene's germline CDR1 is SNHLY and CDR2 FYNNEI. The CDR3 covers 15 residues. V lost 7 bases and J 7 bases, leaving 23 bases between the germline ends. In nucleotides, the CDR3 is TGTGCCAGCATTAAGGAGCTAACCACTGCATGGGAGCAGTACTTC. As protein: CASIKELTTAWEQYF.

The genes are TRBV6-5 and TRBJ2-4; perhaps TRBD1 as D (5 bases). Trimming removed 6 bases from V and 6 bases from J, with 12 bases in between. The germline V gene has CDR1 MNHEY and CDR2 SVGAGI. The CDR3 is made up of 13 amino acids. The CDR3 reads CASRSTDRNIQYF. The CDR3 DNA follows: TGTGCCAGCAGATCCACAGACAGAAACATTCAGTACTTC.

The CDR3 region has the DNA TGCGCCAGCAGCTTGGTGGCGGGACCGACCTCCTACAATGAGCAGTTCTTC. Translation gives CASSLVAGPTSYNEQFF. This chain links TRBV5-1 with TRBJ2-1; tentatively, D is TRBD2 (6 bases). The CDR3 consists of 17 residues. The germline gives CDR1 SGHRS, CDR2 YFSETQ. V lost 0 bases to trimming and J lost 0 bases, with 13 bases between them.

This sequence joins TRBV27 and TRBJ1-1; a possible D gene is TRBD1 (5 bases). The CDR3 totals 13 residues. V shed 6 bases and J shed 3 bases, with 11 bases lying between them. CDR1 is MNHEY and CDR2 is SMNVEV in the germline V gene (reference sequence). CDR3: CASRRRGYTEAFF. CDR3 bases: TGTGCCAGCAGGAGGAGGGGTTACACTGAAGCTTTCTTT.

This clone was counted a few times. The chain joins TRBV3-1 (or the pseudogene TRBV3-2) to TRBJ2-1, with D possibly being TRBD2 (6 bases). Germline V gives CDR1 LGHDT, CDR2 YNNKEL (reference sequence). The CDR3 length is 14 residues. V was shortened by 4 bases and J by 7 bases, with 14 bases between the two germline ends. CDR3 in amino acids: CASSPWRGKNEQFF. Here the CDR3 DNA reads TGTGCCAGCAGCCCCTGGAGGGGAAAAAATGAGCAGTTCTTC.

The chain employs TRBV7-9 and TRBJ1-1, with TRBD1 identical over 11 bases. Germline V gene sequence: CDR1 SEHNR, CDR2 FQNEAQ (reference sequence). The ends lost 5 bases at V and 5 bases at J; junction bases unmatched: 4. This CDR3 spans 14 amino acids. The CDR3 bases are TGTGCCAGCAGCCCGGACAGGGGGCGAACTGAAGCTTTCTTT. It yields the protein CASSPDRGRTEAFF.

The rearrangement links TRBV7-9 to TRBJ2-7; tentatively, D is TRBD2 (6 bases). The V and J ends lost 0 bases and 7 bases respectively, with 16 bases between them. The CDR3 has 15 amino acids. Germline V gene sequence: CDR1 SEHNR, CDR2 FQNEAQ (reference sequence). As DNA, the CDR3 is TGTGCCAGCAGCTTAGCGGAGGGCAGCTTCTGGGAGCAGTACTTC. Translated: CASSLAEGSFWEQYF.

Within the sample, this clone is medium-sized. V is TRBV6-6 and J is TRBJ1-2; no clear D gene. Trimming pared 7 bases from V and 5 bases from J, leaving 8 bases between. There are 11 residues in the CDR3. CDR1 is MNHNY and CDR2 is SVGAGI in the germline V gene (reference sequence). DNA for the CDR3: TGTGCCAGCACAATCGGGTATGGCTACACCTTC. It translates to CASTIGYGYTF.

The chain combines TRBV3-1 (or the pseudogene TRBV3-2) with TRBJ1-2; 9 nucleotides align to TRBD1. The CDR3 has 15 amino acids. Germline values: CDR1 LGHDT, CDR2 YNNKEL (reference sequence). V shed 0 bases, J shed 9 bases, and the junction held 8 bases outside the gene matches. As DNA, the CDR3 is TGTGCCAGCAGCCAAGATACAAGGGGACAGGGAAGCTACACCTTC. This translates into CASSQDTRGQGSYTF.

This CDR3 is CASSVDGQPNQPQHF. CDR3 in DNA: TGTGCCAGCAGCGTAGATGGGCAGCCCAATCAGCCCCAGCATTTT. The chain joins TRBV9 to TRBJ1-5; unclear D gene. Trimming removed 0 bases from V and 3 bases from J, with 10 bases in between. Germline-derived CDR1 and CDR2 are SGDLS and YYNGEE. The CDR3 runs 15 residues.

The CDR3 DNA reads TGTGCCAGCAGCCAAGGCGCCACTCAGGGATACGAGCAGTACTTC. Its translation is CASSQGATQGYEQYF. The rearrangement uses TRBV14 and TRBJ2-7, with D perhaps matching TRBD1 (5 bases). V dropped 1 base and J dropped 4 bases, with 14 bases sitting between them. The CDR3 contains 15 residues. From germline, CDR1 is SGHDN and CDR2 FVKESK.

V and J are TRBV3-1 (or the pseudogene TRBV3-2) and TRBJ1-5, with a weak D call TRBD1 (5 bases). This CDR3 region has 14 residues. Germline V gene sequence: CDR1 LGHDT, CDR2 YNNKEL (reference sequence). V lost 4 bases, J lost 7 bases, and 14 bases lay in between. The CDR3 coding sequence is TGTGCCAGCAGCCTCGGGGGGGGGAGCCAGCCCCAGCATTTT. It codes for CASSLGGGSQPQHF.

V and J are TRBV6-5 and TRBJ1-2; TRBD1 is a possible D gene (6 bases). The V gene's germline CDR1 is MNHEY and CDR2 SVGAGI. The CDR3 sequence is 14 residues long. V was shortened by 5 bases and J by 5 bases, with 15 bases between the two germline ends. The CDR3 loop is CASSLPGALYGYTF. The DNA of the CDR3 is TGTGCCAGCAGTCTTCCGGGGGCCCTTTATGGCTACACCTTC.

The V call is TRBV19, the J call TRBJ2-3; no definite D call. Trimming shortened V by 2 bases and J by 1 base, and 4 bases separated the two germline ends. Germline CDR1 and CDR2: LNHDA and SQIVND (reference sequence). The CDR3 is 13 residues long. CDR3 sequence: CASSIQGTDTQYF. Written as DNA, the CDR3 is TGTGCCAGTAGTATACAGGGCACAGATACGCAGTATTTT.

The chain links TRBV28 to TRBJ2-3; the D gene is possibly TRBD1 (6 bases). Trimming removed 2 bases from V and 4 bases from J, with 7 bases in between. Germline CDR1 reads MDHEN; CDR2 reads SYDVKM. This CDR3 is built from 13 residues. Here the CDR3 DNA reads TGTGCCAGCAGTTTACCAGGGGCAGATACGCAGTATTTT. Amino acid sequence: CASSLPGADTQYF. Variable domain in full (rest from reference TRBV28 and TRBJ2-3): DVKVTQSSRYLVKRTGEKVFLECVQDMDHENMFWYRQDPGLGLRLIYFSYDVKMKEKGDIPEGYSVSREKKERFSLILESASTNQTSMYLCASSLPGADTQYFGPGTRLTVL.

This sequence joins TRBV6-5 and TRBJ2-7, with D perhaps assigned TRBD1 or TRBD2 (5 bases each). The CDR3 spans 11 residues. Germline V gene lookup returns CDR1 MNHEY and CDR2 SVGAGI. V shed 7 bases and J shed 6 bases, with 10 bases lying between them. The CDR3 spells CASIRGAEQYF. The CDR3 DNA follows: TGTGCCAGCATAAGAGGGGCCGAGCAGTACTTC.

CDR3 nucleotide sequence: TGTGCCAGCAGCTTAGTGGCGGGGTCTAGCACAGATACGCAGTATTTT. This sequence encodes CASSLVAGSSTDTQYF. The chain employs TRBV7-9 and TRBJ2-3, with a weak D call TRBD2 (6 bases). In germline, CDR1 is SEHNR, CDR2 FQNEAQ (reference sequence). This CDR3 contains 16 residues. V shed 1 base and J shed 0 bases, with 11 bases lying between them.

The genes are TRBV9 and TRBJ1-1; D unclear. This CDR3 is 13 amino acids long. Germline-derived CDR1 and CDR2 are SGDLS and YYNGEE. V lost 3 bases and J lost 1, with 7 bases in between. The CDR3 reads CASSDGPNTEAFF. The CDR3 nucleotides are TGTGCCAGCAGCGACGGGCCGAACACTGAAGCTTTCTTT.

The CDR3 spells CASSLSRVGPRGAFF. CDR3 DNA: TGCGCCAGCAGCTTGTCTCGGGTTGGGCCACGGGGAGCTTTCTTT. The chain uses TRBV5-1 and TRBJ1-1; D remains unclear. The CDR3 is made up of 15 amino acids. Trimming left V 1 base short and J 10 bases short, with 20 bases between. Germline V gene data show CDR1 as SGHRS and CDR2 as YFSETQ.

This clone showed up just once. The CDR3 here is CASSSTRTGELFF. The CDR3 DNA sequence: TGTGCCAGCAGCTCCACTAGGACCGGGGAGCTGTTTTTT. The chain joins TRBV7-9 to TRBJ2-2, with D perhaps TRBD2 (5 bases). With 4 bases removed from V and 5 bases from J, the gap between germline ends came to 8 bases. The CDR3 consists of 13 residues. Germline CDR1 is SEHNR and CDR2 is FQNEAQ (reference sequence).

V gene TRBV5-1 combines with J gene TRBJ2-7, with D unclear. The V and J ends lost 3 bases and 4 bases respectively, with 5 bases between them. Germline V gene sequence: CDR1 SGHRS, CDR2 YFSETQ. This CDR3 comprises 11 residues. Here the CDR3 reads CASSSEYEQYF. The DNA for the CDR3 is TGCGCCAGCAGCTCCGAATACGAGCAGTACTTC.

This clone was detected a few times. The rearrangement uses TRBV19 and TRBJ2-2; unclear D gene. Germline-derived CDR1 and CDR2 are LNHDA and SQIVND (reference sequence). The CDR3 is 15 residues long. V was trimmed by 6 bases and J by 0 bases, leaving 11 bases between them. The CDR3: CASRSARPNTGELFF. CDR3 DNA sequence: TGTGCCAGTAGGTCCGCTCGCCCGAACACCGGGGAGCTGTTTTTT.